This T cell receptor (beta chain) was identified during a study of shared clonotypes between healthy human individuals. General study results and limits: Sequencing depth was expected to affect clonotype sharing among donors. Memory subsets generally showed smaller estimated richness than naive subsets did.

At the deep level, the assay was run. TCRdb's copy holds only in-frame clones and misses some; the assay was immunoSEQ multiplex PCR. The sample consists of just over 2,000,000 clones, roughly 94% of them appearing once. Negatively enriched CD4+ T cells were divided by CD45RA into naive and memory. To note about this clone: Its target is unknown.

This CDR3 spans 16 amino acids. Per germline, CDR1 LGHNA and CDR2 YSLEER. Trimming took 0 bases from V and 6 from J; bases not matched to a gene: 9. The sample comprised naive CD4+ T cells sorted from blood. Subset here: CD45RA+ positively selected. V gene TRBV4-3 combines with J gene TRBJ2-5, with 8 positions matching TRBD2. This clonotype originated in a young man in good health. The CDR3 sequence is CASSQDLPGGPQTQYF. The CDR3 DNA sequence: TGCGCCAGCAGCCAAGATCTTCCGGGAGGGCCGCAGACCCAGTACTTC.